Presented here are 27 T cell receptor beta chains from one specimen sequenced in a study of T cell responses to AZD1222 COVID-19 vaccine. Using immunoSEQ multiplex PCR, the repertoire was profiled, and TCRdb retains in-frame clones only, with some absent. The sample has about 150,000 clones, 90% to 95% seen once. Sequences were derived from peripheral blood, sampled on day 0 of AZD1222 vaccination. Receptor source: an adult in good health.

The chain joins TRBV9 to TRBJ2-3; D unclear. This CDR3 spans 13 amino acids. Trimming left V 6 bases short and J 0 bases short, with 8 bases between. Germline loops: CDR1 SGDLS, CDR2 YYNGEE. CDR3 sequence reads: CASTQTSTDTQYF. The CDR3 DNA reads as TGTGCCAGCACCCAGACAAGCACAGATACGCAGTATTTT.

The sample holds one count of this clone. The J gene is TRBJ1-2, the V gene TRBV4-3; D is perhaps TRBD1 (6 bases). Germline values: CDR1 LGHNA, CDR2 YSLEER. CDR3 length: 16 amino acids. The V end lost 4 bases, the J end lost 5 bases, and 20 bases lay between the germline ends. CDR3 in amino acids: CASSRSSGGSGYGYTF. The CDR3, as DNA: TGCGCCAGCAGCCGCTCCTCCGGGGGCTCCGGATATGGCTACACCTTC.

J is TRBJ1-1 and V is TRBV7-9; 7 positions agree with TRBD1. The CDR3 has 16 residues. The germline CDR1 and CDR2 sequences are SEHNR and FQNEAQ (reference sequence). V dropped 0 bases and J dropped 0; count of bases not matched to a gene: 4. Here the CDR3 reads CASSLALGTVNTEAFF. Here the CDR3 DNA reads TGTGCCAGCAGCTTAGCGCTAGGGACAGTGAACACTGAAGCTTTCTTT. Based on the CDR3 plus reference TRBV7-9 and TRBJ1-1, the full variable domain is DTGVSQNPRHKITKRGQNVTFRCDPISEHNRLYWYRQTLGQGPEFLTYFQNEAQLEKSRLLSDRFSAERPKGSFSTLEIQRTEQGDSAMYLCASSLALGTVNTEAFFGQGTRLTVV.

DNA for the CDR3: TGTGCCAGCAGTCCTCGGACAGGTTGGCGGTTTGACACTGAAGCTTTCTTT. Protein sequence: CASSPRTGWRFDTEAFF. V usage is TRBV27 and J usage is TRBJ1-1, with TRBD1 matching over 7 bases. V was clipped by 5 bases and J by 3 bases; unmatched bases: 15. Looked up from germline, CDR1 is MNHEY and CDR2 is SMNVEV (reference sequence). The CDR3 spans 17 residues.

The V and J genes are TRBV19 and TRBJ2-3; 14 bases are shared with TRBD2. V was clipped by 6 bases and J by 4 bases; unmatched bases: 3. The CDR3 is made up of 15 amino acids. The germline V gene has CDR1 LNHDA and CDR2 SQIVND (reference sequence). CDR3 region: CASRPGLAGADTQYF. The CDR3 DNA follows: TGTGCCAGTAGACCGGGACTAGCGGGAGCAGATACGCAGTATTTT.

This chain joins TRBV10-3 and TRBJ2-7; D is ambiguous. Per germline, CDR1 ENHRY and CDR2 SYGVKD. The CDR3 consists of 15 residues. The ends were cut back, 5 bases at V and 5 bases at J, with 19 bases in the middle. The CDR3 spells CAISPGPRRNNEQYF. DNA of the CDR3: TGTGCCATCAGTCCGGGCCCCCGGCGGAACAACGAGCAGTACTTC.

This clone was detected only a few times. One end of the junction fails to match germline, which may point to a read error. The CDR3, as DNA: TGTGCTAGCAGCGCCAACAGGGGAACCGGGGAGCTGTTTTTT. It encodes CASSANRGTGELFF. This chain links TRBV7-7 with TRBJ2-2; 7 bases fit TRBD1. From germline, CDR1 is SSHAT and CDR2 FNYEAQ (reference sequence). The CDR3 contains 14 residues. Together with reference TRBV7-7 and TRBJ2-2, the CDR3 gives the full variable domain: GAGVSQSPRYKVTKRGQDVTLRCDPISSHATLYWYQQALGQGPEFLTYFNYEAQPDKSGLPSDRFSAERPEGSISTLTIQRTEQRDSAMYRCASSANRGTGELFFGEGSRLTVL.

The V gene is TRBV10-3, the J gene TRBJ2-3; 7 bases are shared with TRBD2. Germline V gene sequence: CDR1 ENHRY, CDR2 SYGVKD. After removal of 0 bases from V and 3 bases from J, the junction contained 9 bases not matched to a gene. This CDR3 has 17 amino acids. CDR3 in DNA: TGTGCCATCAGTGAGTCCTTCGGGGGGACGGGGACAGATACGCAGTATTTT. It is translated as CAISESFGGTGTDTQYF.

This chain joins TRBV15 and TRBJ1-5, with D unclear. The CDR3 has 13 residues. Trimming took off 0 bases at V and 7 bases at J, with 7 bases between the two ends. Germline CDR1 and CDR2: LNHNV and YYDKDF (reference sequence). The CDR3 DNA sequence: TGTGCCACCAGCAGAGATCCCGTCCAGCCCCAGCATTTT. Translation gives CATSRDPVQPQHF. Full variable domain (rest looked up from reference TRBV15 and TRBJ1-5): DAMVIQNPRYQVTQFGKPVTLSCSQTLNHNVMYWYQQKSSQAPKLLFHYYDKDFNNEADTPDNFQSRRPNTSFCFLDIRSPGLGDTAMYLCATSRDPVQPQHFGDGTRLSIL.

The CDR3 DNA is TGCGCCAGCAGCCAAGAGGAGGAGTACAATGAGCAGTTCTTC. The encoded protein is CASSQEEEYNEQFF. The chain employs TRBV4-1 and TRBJ2-1; D is possibly TRBD2 (5 bases). Deletions cut 0 bases from V and 4 bases from J, with 7 bases between. Looked up from germline, CDR1 is MGHRA and CDR2 is YSYEKL. This CDR3 contains 14 residues.

The V gene is TRBV15, the J gene TRBJ2-1, with D hard to call. Looked up from germline, CDR1 is LNHNV and CDR2 is YYDKDF (reference sequence). Trimming stripped 0 bases from V and 14 bases from J, with 8 bases between. The CDR3 runs to 11 residues. The DNA for the CDR3 is TGTGCCACCAGCAGAGATTCTAATGAGTTCTTC. This codes for CATSRDSNEFF.

The chain employs TRBV13 and TRBJ2-2; D remains unclear. CDR1 PRHDT and CDR2 FYEKMQ come from the germline V gene (reference sequence). This CDR3 has 13 residues. Trimming took off 5 bases at V and 7 bases at J, with 11 bases between the two ends. Written as DNA, the CDR3 is TGTGCCAGCAGCCTTCTTCGTAACGGGGAGCTGTTTTTT. This sequence encodes CASSLLRNGELFF.

The CDR3: CASNRQIPNEKLFF. The CDR3 bases are TGTGCCAGCAATCGACAGATCCCTAATGAAAAACTGTTTTTT. The chain carries TRBV6-5 and TRBJ1-4, with a tentative D call TRBD1 (5 bases). Per germline, CDR1 MNHEY and CDR2 SVGAGI. CDR3 length: 14 residues. The V end was cut by 7 bases, the J end by 3 bases, with 12 bases between.

V is TRBV19 and J is TRBJ1-5, with D maybe TRBD1 (5 bases). This CDR3 comprises 14 residues. Germline values: CDR1 LNHDA, CDR2 SQIVND (reference sequence). V lost 5 bases to trimming and J lost 4 bases, with 12 bases between them. This CDR3 reads CASSFFRVNQPQHF. In DNA, the CDR3 is TGTGCCAGTAGTTTTTTCAGGGTAAATCAGCCCCAGCATTTT.

The chain joins TRBV24-1 to TRBJ1-2; D gene ambiguous. V lost 4 bases and J lost 7, with 9 bases in between. This CDR3 has 12 amino acids. Per germline, CDR1 KGHDR and CDR2 SFDVKD. The CDR3 DNA follows: TGTGCCACCAGTGACCATGCCGGTGGCTACACCTTC. Encoded protein: CATSDHAGGYTF.

The rearrangement joins TRBV28 to TRBJ2-7; 8 bases fit TRBD1. Per germline, CDR1 MDHEN and CDR2 SYDVKM. This CDR3 has 14 amino acids. V trimming: 7 bases; J trimming: 3 bases; junction bases outside the gene matches: 8. The CDR3 nucleotides are TGTGCCAGCAACATAAGACAGGGGATCTACGAGCAGTACTTC. It is translated as CASNIRQGIYEQYF.

The chain has TRBV7-6 and TRBJ2-2; possibly TRBD2 for D (5 bases). There are 14 residues in the CDR3. Germline V gives CDR1 SGHVS, CDR2 FNYEAQ. V shed 1 base and J shed 6 bases, with 9 bases lying between them. CDR3 bases: TGTGCCAGCAGCTTAGGTGGACTCTCCGGGGAGCTGTTTTTT. Amino acids: CASSLGGLSGELFF.

This rearrangement joins TRBV6-4 to TRBJ2-2, with 12 bases that match TRBD1. V was pared by 2 bases and J by 0 bases, with 4 bases of the junction left unmatched. CDR1 and CDR2 from the germline V gene are MRHNA and SNTAGT. The CDR3 runs to 18 residues. The CDR3 DNA reads TGTGCCAGCAGTGACGGGACAGGGGGCGCCGCGAACACCGGGGAGCTGTTTTTT. Residues: CASSDGTGGAANTGELFF.

This chain joins TRBV5-4 and TRBJ1-2; D is unresolved. This CDR3 comprises 16 residues. V shed 0 bases and J shed 0 bases, with 12 bases lying between them. From germline, CDR1 is SGHNT and CDR2 YYREEE (reference sequence). Here the CDR3 reads CASSLDLSPPNYGYTF. CDR3 in DNA: TGTGCCAGCAGCTTGGATCTGTCTCCCCCTAACTATGGCTACACCTTC. The full variable domain, completed using reference TRBV5-4 and TRBJ1-2, is ETGVTQSPTHLIKTRGQQVTLRCSSQSGHNTVSWYQQALGQGPQFIFQYYREEENGRGNFPPRFSGLQFPNYSSELNVNALELDDSALYLCASSLDLSPPNYGYTFGSGTRLTVV.

The CDR3 loop reads CASSQGAARTPYGYTF. The DNA of the CDR3 is TGCGCCAGCAGCCAAGGAGCGGCAAGAACCCCCTATGGCTACACCTTC. The chain carries TRBV4-3 and TRBJ1-2; D is unclear. CDR3 size: 16 residues. Germline V gene lookup returns CDR1 LGHNA and CDR2 YSLEER. V shed 1 base and J shed 4 bases, with 16 bases lying between them.

This clone was found once. The V call is TRBV11-1, the J call TRBJ2-1, with TRBD2 matching 9 bases. This CDR3 is 15 amino acids long. From germline, CDR1 is SGHAT and CDR2 FQDESV (reference sequence). Trimming took 5 bases from V and 8 from J; bases not matched to a gene: 10. The CDR3 sequence is CASSIGSSGGYEQFF. The CDR3 DNA sequence: TGTGCCAGCAGCATAGGTAGCAGCGGGGGGTATGAGCAGTTCTTC.

V gene TRBV12-3 or TRBV12-4 combines with J gene TRBJ2-7, with a weak D call TRBD2 (6 bases). V dropped 3 bases and J dropped 3 bases, with 9 bases sitting between them. The CDR3 covers 13 residues. This CDR3 is CASSLGGDYEQYF. The CDR3 region has the DNA TGTGCCAGCAGTTTGGGAGGTGACTACGAGCAGTACTTC.

This clone came up a few times. In DNA, the CDR3 is TGTGCCACCAGTGATTTGCATAGGGGCATGGGCGAGACCCAGTACTTC. Its protein is CATSDLHRGMGETQYF. The V call is TRBV24-1, the J call TRBJ2-5, with D possibly TRBD1 on 5 matching bases. The V end lost 0 bases, the J end lost 5 bases, and 15 bases lay between the germline ends. Germline V lookup: CDR1 KGHDR, CDR2 SFDVKD. CDR3 length: 16 amino acids.

This clone has only a few counts. The chain uses TRBV6-2 or TRBV6-3 and TRBJ1-1; D call uncertain. Germline lookup yields CDR1 MNHEY and CDR2 SVGEGT. This CDR3 is built from 13 residues. The germline V and J ends were trimmed by 5 bases and 1 base, with 8 bases remaining between them. CDR3 residues: CASSRSGNTEAFF. In DNA, the CDR3 is TGTGCCAGCAGTCGATCAGGGAACACTGAAGCTTTCTTT.

The chain recombines TRBV25-1 with TRBJ2-2, with D uncertain. CDR1 and CDR2 from the germline V gene are MGHDK and SYGVNS. This CDR3 is 15 amino acids long. Deletions cut 3 bases from V and 6 bases from J, with 14 bases between. The CDR3 sequence: CASSDSRRPPGELFF. DNA for the CDR3: TGTGCCAGCAGTGACTCGCGCCGGCCTCCCGGGGAGCTGTTTTTT.

The rearrangement joins TRBV7-9 to TRBJ2-1, with D perhaps matching TRBD2 (6 bases). Germline loops: CDR1 SEHNR, CDR2 FQNEAQ (reference sequence). The CDR3 has 13 amino acids. V was shortened by 5 bases and J by 6 bases, with 11 bases between the two germline ends. CDR3 amino acids: CASSPRLVNEQFF. In nucleotides, the CDR3 is TGTGCCAGCAGCCCAAGACTAGTCAATGAGCAGTTCTTC.

J is TRBJ2-5 and V is TRBV27; 10 bases are a match to TRBD2. Per the germline V gene, CDR1 is MNHEY and CDR2 is SMNVEV (reference sequence). The CDR3 spans 17 residues. V lost 5 bases to trimming and J lost 4 bases; unmatched junction nucleotides: 13. The CDR3 loop reads CASSLGGKRGGGETQYF. The CDR3 DNA follows: TGTGCCAGCAGTCTGGGAGGCAAGCGGGGGGGTGGAGAGACCCAGTACTTC.